A selection of T cell receptor beta chains follows, all from one sample in a study of shared clonotypes between healthy human individuals. Measured with immunoSEQ multiplex PCR; TCRdb has only the in-frame clones, and not every one. The repertoire holds some 2,000,000 clones, with about 95% as singletons. The sequenced sample was naive CD8+ T cells sorted from blood. The receptors shown here come from a young man in good health. CDR3s include the opening cysteine and the closing phenylalanine or tryptophan. A D gene is named only where the DNA matches it firmly.

v_call	d_call	j_call	cdr3_nt	cdr3_aa
TRBV4-2	.	TRBJ1-2	TGTGCCAGCAGCCAAGATCCGGATAACTATGGCTACACCTTC	CASSQDPDNYGYTF
TRBV27	.	TRBJ1-2	TGTGCCAGCAGTTTAACCGGTAACTATGGCTACACCTTC	CASSLTGNYGYTF
TRBV30	TRBD1	TRBJ1-6	TGTGCCTGGAGTATTGGGACAGGGTATAATTCACCCCTCCACTTT	CAWSIGTGYNSPLHF
TRBV9	.	TRBJ2-1	TGTGCCAGCAGCCCTCACAGGGACTCAAGGTACAATGAGCAGTTCTTC	CASSPHRDSRYNEQFF
TRBV28	.	TRBJ1-1	TGTGCCAGCACCCCGGGCCTAGCCCCAGGAAGGCTGAGGAACACTGAAGCTTTCTTT	CASTPGLAPGRLRNTEAFF
TRBV19	TRBD1	TRBJ2-7	TGTGCCAGTAGTTTGGACAGGGGTTACGAGCAGTACTTC	CASSLDRGYEQYF
TRBV13	TRBD1	TRBJ2-7	TGTGCCAGCAGCCCGACAGGGACCTACGAGCAGTACTTC	CASSPTGTYEQYF
TRBV9	TRBD2	TRBJ2-7	TGTGCCAGCAGCGTAGAAGGGACTAGCGGGGTTGAGCAGTACTTC	CASSVEGTSGVEQYF
TRBV27	.	TRBJ1-3	TGTGCCAGCAGCCGGATTTCAGGGGACTCTGGAAACACCATATATTTT	CASSRISGDSGNTIYF
TRBV7-2	.	TRBJ2-7	TGTGCCAGCAGCTTATTCAGCTCCTACGAGCAGTACTTC	CASSLFSSYEQYF
TRBV9	TRBD1	TRBJ1-2	TGTGCCAGCAGCAGCGGGACAGCAAATGGCTACACCTTC	CASSSGTANGYTF